This TCR beta chain was captured in a study of cytomegalovirus exposure and HLA in healthy donors. Broader study findings: The majority of TCR sequences were rare, yet some public TCRs appeared in many donors.

Turning to this clone: Its antigen is undetermined.

PCR involved 60 Vbeta and 13 Jbeta primers. Clones were sequenced by immunoSEQ multiplex PCR, and TCRdb holds only the in-frame ones, with some missing. Altogether roughly 120,000 clones are present, approximately 80% being singletons, with the ten largest covering around 5.5%. The J segment lost 0 bases and the V segment lost 6 bases, leaving 7 bases of the junction unmatched. Germline loops: CDR1 MNHEY, CDR2 SMNVEV (reference sequence). CDR3 size: 16 residues. The clonotype comes from a man between 18 and 29 years old in good health and CMV-seropositive. The V and J genes are TRBV27 and TRBJ2-1, with 8 bases fitting TRBD1. Sequenced sample: PBMCs. The CDR3 protein is CASSLRTGISYNEQFF. The CDR3 DNA sequence: TGTGCCAGCAGCCTACGGACAGGGATCTCCTACAATGAGCAGTTCTTC.